The 30 T cell receptor beta chains listed next were all sequenced from one sample in a study of CD8 T cells in Susac syndrome. An input of roughly 0.5 to 1 ug of RNA was subjected to reverse transcription using random hexamers. TCRdb passed the immunoSEQ multiplex PCR reads through MiXCR, listing each CDR3 protein once. The sample shows 130,000 to 150,000 distinct CDR3 sequences, about 94% of them seen only once. Sample: CD8+ T cells from PBMCs. The receptors were sampled from a human donor in good health.

The rearrangement joins TRBV29-1 to TRBJ2-1; D not certain. V was clipped by 0 bases and J by 9 bases, with 9 bases between them. The CDR3 consists of 12 residues. Germline CDR1 SQVTM, CDR2 ANQGSEA. CDR3 in amino acids: CSVEDPAGEQFF. In DNA, the CDR3 is TGCAGCGTTGAAGATCCGGCAGGTGAGCAGTTCTTC.

V and J are TRBV27 and TRBJ1-1; D is unresolved. The CDR3 has 14 amino acids. V was pared by 4 bases and J by 0 bases, with 9 bases between. The germline CDR1 and CDR2 sequences are MNHEY and SMNVEV (reference sequence). CDR3 in amino acids: CASSWTAMNTEAFF. CDR3 nucleotides: TGTGCCAGCAGTTGGACGGCCATGAACACTGAAGCTTTCTTT.

The V gene is TRBV19, the J gene TRBJ2-7; D is uncertain. The V and J ends lost 5 bases and 6 bases respectively, with 8 bases between them. The germline CDR1 and CDR2 sequences are LNHDA and SQIVND (reference sequence). CDR3 length: 11 amino acids. CDR3 DNA: TGTGCCAGTAGTCTCAATTCCGAGCAGTACTTC. Translation: CASSLNSEQYF.

The chain employs TRBV9 and TRBJ2-7; D gene unclear. Looked up from germline, CDR1 is SGDLS and CDR2 is YYNGEE. The V end was cut by 1 base, the J end by 4 bases, with 12 bases between. The CDR3 has 14 amino acids. This CDR3 reads CASSVSGGSYEQYF. CDR3 sequence (DNA): TGTGCCAGCAGCGTATCGGGTGGTTCATACGAGCAGTACTTC.

The chain joins TRBV28 to TRBJ2-1, with 7 bases lining up with TRBD2. Germline CDR1 is MDHEN and CDR2 is SYDVKM. The V segment lost 4 bases and the J segment 6 bases; nucleotides outside the gene matches: 3. CDR3 size: 13 residues. CDR3 region: CASSSPSGNEQFF. The CDR3, as DNA: TGTGCCAGCAGTTCACCTAGCGGCAATGAGCAGTTCTTC.

This clonotype showed up just once. The rearrangement joins TRBV27 to TRBJ2-3; 9 bases line up with TRBD2. J lost 2 bases, V lost 3 bases, and 3 bases had no gene match. CDR1 is MNHEY and CDR2 is SMNVEV in the germline V gene (reference sequence). CDR3 size: 15 residues. The CDR3 sequence: CASSFPSGDTDTQYF. The DNA of the CDR3 is TGTGCCAGCAGTTTTCCTAGCGGGGACACAGATACGCAGTATTTT.

The V gene is TRBV29-1, the J gene TRBJ2-7; D possibly corresponds to TRBD1 (5 bases). Germline V gene sequence: CDR1 SQVTM, CDR2 ANQGSEA. The V end lost 2 bases, the J end lost 7 bases, and 12 bases lay between the germline ends. This CDR3 has 12 residues. The CDR3 nucleotides are TGCAGCGTTGAATCAGGGTCAGGGGAGCAGTACTTC. It is translated as CSVESGSGEQYF.

CDR3 sequence: CASSLRQISYNEQFF. For the CDR3, the DNA is TGTGCCAGCAGCCTTAGACAGATTTCCTACAATGAGCAGTTCTTC. The V call is TRBV7-2, the J call TRBJ2-1; D might be TRBD1 (5 bases). V shed 5 bases and J shed 1 base, with 12 bases lying between them. Per germline, CDR1 SGHTA and CDR2 FQGNSA. This CDR3 is built from 15 residues.

The rearrangement uses TRBV7-9 and TRBJ2-7; tentative D call: TRBD2 (6 bases). V lost 3 bases and J lost 2, with 14 bases in between. The CDR3 loop spans 15 amino acids. Germline loops: CDR1 SEHNR, CDR2 FQNEAQ (reference sequence). This CDR3 reads CASSFTSGPPYEQYF. DNA for the CDR3: TGTGCCAGCAGCTTTACGAGCGGGCCGCCCTACGAGCAGTACTTC.

The chain combines TRBV2 with TRBJ1-4; D call uncertain. The CDR3 has 12 amino acids. Germline V gene lookup returns CDR1 SNHLY and CDR2 FYNNEI. Trimming removed 6 bases at V and 9 bases at J, with 11 bases between. In DNA, the CDR3 is TGTGCCAGCAGGCCTCCTGACAAAAAACTGTTTTTT. Amino acid sequence: CASRPPDKKLFF.

The gene calls are TRBV5-4 and TRBJ2-1; TRBD1 is a possible D gene (6 bases). The CDR3 loop spans 17 amino acids. V was shortened by 0 bases and J by 0 bases, with 13 bases between the two germline ends. Germline loops: CDR1 SGHNT, CDR2 YYREEE (reference sequence). The CDR3 nucleotides are TGTGCCAGCAGCTTGGATTCGGGACACCTCTCCTACAATGAGCAGTTCTTC. Translated: CASSLDSGHLSYNEQFF.

This rearrangement joins TRBV27 to TRBJ2-7; TRBD1 agrees at 7 bases. V shed 3 bases and J 0 bases; nucleotides not matched to a gene: 5. Germline V gene sequence: CDR1 MNHEY, CDR2 SMNVEV (reference sequence). CDR3 length equals 15 residues. The chain's CDR3 is CASSFGTESSYEQYF. In DNA, the CDR3 is TGTGCCAGCAGTTTTGGGACAGAAAGCTCCTACGAGCAGTACTTC.

The chain uses TRBV6-5 and TRBJ2-1; possibly TRBD1 for D (6 bases). This CDR3 spans 15 amino acids. Deletions cut 5 bases from V and 2 bases from J, with 13 bases between. Germline V CDR1 and CDR2: MNHEY, SVGAGI. As DNA, the CDR3 is TGTGCCAGCAGTCCTGGACAGACGCCCTACAATGAGCAGTTCTTC. Translation: CASSPGQTPYNEQFF.

The chain joins TRBV9 to TRBJ2-3, with a possible D match to TRBD1 (6 bases). This CDR3 contains 15 residues. Germline V CDR1 and CDR2: SGDLS, YYNGEE. Trimming left V 5 bases short and J 1 base short, with 14 bases between. CDR3 in DNA: TGTGCCAGCAGTGCTCCCCAGGGGCGCACAGATACGCAGTATTTT. Protein product: CASSAPQGRTDTQYF.

This clonotype is a singleton in its sample. V usage is TRBV7-2 and J usage is TRBJ2-7; D gene ambiguous. The CDR3 length is 14 residues. Germline V gives CDR1 SGHTA, CDR2 FQGNSA. V dropped 3 bases and J dropped 2 bases, with 11 bases sitting between them. CDR3 protein: CASSFSRAPYEQYF. In DNA form, the CDR3 reads TGTGCCAGCAGCTTCTCTAGAGCCCCCTACGAGCAGTACTTC.

The gene calls are TRBV2 and TRBJ2-1, with TRBD1 matching over 7 bases. The CDR3 is 14 residues long. Germline CDR1 SNHLY, CDR2 FYNNEI. V was pared by 4 bases and J by 5 bases, with 5 bases of the junction left unmatched. The CDR3 sequence: CASSGWTGDNEQFF. The CDR3 bases are TGTGCCAGCAGTGGCTGGACAGGCGACAATGAGCAGTTCTTC.

V and J are TRBV29-1 and TRBJ2-2; no clear D gene. Germline lookup yields CDR1 SQVTM and CDR2 ANQGSEA. V was cut by 3 bases and J by 0 bases, with 8 bases left in between. The CDR3 contains 14 residues. The CDR3 region is CSVEIFANTGELFF. The CDR3 DNA is TGCAGCGTTGAGATATTCGCGAACACCGGGGAGCTGTTTTTT.

This clonotype was detected only once. The genes are TRBV29-1 and TRBJ2-7, with D maybe TRBD2 (6 bases). The V end was cut by 5 bases, the J end by 4 bases, with 15 bases between. The length of the CDR3 is 13 residues. The V gene's germline CDR1 is SQVTM and CDR2 ANQGSEA. The DNA of the CDR3 is TGCAGCGTTATTGGACTAAGAGGGTACGAGCAGTACTTC. Its protein product is CSVIGLRGYEQYF.

The chain uses TRBV15 and TRBJ2-1; 11 positions match TRBD2. The J segment lost 7 bases and the V segment lost 6 bases, leaving 8 bases of the junction unmatched. CDR1 and CDR2 (germline): LNHNV, YYDKDF (reference sequence). CDR3 length: 15 amino acids. CDR3 in DNA: TGTGCCACCAGGGCCTTAGCGGGAGGGCCAAATGAGCAGTTCTTC. Its protein product is CATRALAGGPNEQFF.

V gene TRBV25-1 combines with J gene TRBJ2-7; 10 nucleotides align to TRBD2. This CDR3 region has 16 residues. The V gene's germline CDR1 is MGHDK and CDR2 SYGVNS. V shed 2 bases and J 5 bases; nucleotides not matched to a gene: 9. This chain's CDR3 is CASSEGSLAGVHEQYF. For the CDR3, the DNA is TGTGCCAGCAGTGAAGGCTCCCTAGCGGGAGTCCACGAGCAGTACTTC.

The rearrangement joins TRBV29-1 to TRBJ2-3; no firm D call. The CDR3 has 11 residues. CDR1 and CDR2 (germline): SQVTM, ANQGSEA. V dropped 6 bases and J dropped 0 bases, with 4 bases sitting between them. This CDR3 is CSVDSTDTQYF. The CDR3 DNA follows: TGCAGCGTGGACAGCACAGATACGCAGTATTTT.

This chain joins TRBV20-1 and TRBJ1-1; D gene unclear. Germline loops: CDR1 DFQATT, CDR2 SNEGSKA (reference sequence). The V gene lost 2 bases and the J gene lost 5 bases, with 6 bases spanning the gap. CDR3 length: 11 amino acids. CDR3 bases: TGCAGTGCTAGAAGGGATACTGAAGCTTTCTTT. This gives the protein CSARRDTEAFF.

CDR3: CASSEGGGAYTEAFF. The CDR3 DNA is TGTGCCAGCAGCGAGGGAGGGGGCGCGTACACTGAAGCTTTCTTT. The chain uses TRBV9 and TRBJ1-1; 7 bases map to TRBD1. With 3 bases clipped from V and 3 bases from J, the junction kept 8 bases outside the gene matches. CDR1 and CDR2 (germline): SGDLS, YYNGEE. The CDR3 has 15 amino acids.

J is TRBJ2-2 and V is TRBV24-1; 10 bases line up with TRBD2. Germline-derived CDR1 and CDR2 are KGHDR and SFDVKD. The V segment lost 6 bases and the J segment 7 bases; nucleotides outside the gene matches: 7. This CDR3 has 15 residues. This CDR3 reads CATSPAGGPFGELFF. CDR3 DNA: TGTGCCACCAGTCCAGCGGGAGGGCCGTTCGGGGAGCTGTTTTTT.

The chain links TRBV9 to TRBJ2-3; TRBD1 matches 8 bases. CDR3 length: 15 amino acids. The V gene end was trimmed by 3 bases and the J gene end by 2 bases; junction bases not matched to a gene: 5. CDR1 SGDLS and CDR2 YYNGEE come from the germline V gene. The CDR3 sequence is CASSGGTGVTDTQYF. CDR3 bases: TGTGCCAGCAGCGGAGGGACAGGCGTCACAGATACGCAGTATTTT.

This rearrangement joins TRBV4-2 to TRBJ2-7, with D perhaps being TRBD1 or TRBD2 (6 bases each). The CDR3 has 17 residues. The germline V gene has CDR1 LGHNA and CDR2 YNFKEQ. V was cut by 3 bases and J by 1 base, with 19 bases left in between. The CDR3 DNA is TGTGCCAGCAGCCAGGCCCAAGGGGGGAACATTTCCTACGAGCAGTACTTC. This translates into CASSQAQGGNISYEQYF.

The V gene is TRBV6-6, the J gene TRBJ2-7; 11 bases align to TRBD1. The ends lost 7 bases at V and 3 bases at J; junction bases unmatched: 8. The CDR3 loop spans 15 amino acids. CDR1 is MNHNY, CDR2 SVGAGI, per germline (reference sequence). The CDR3 nucleotides read TGTGCCAGCACCGGAGGGACAGGGGGGTTCTACGAGCAGTACTTC. Protein: CASTGGTGGFYEQYF.

This chain uses TRBV9 with TRBJ2-6; possibly TRBD1 for D (6 bases). Trimming left V 3 bases short and J 2 bases short, with 9 bases between. The CDR3 extends over 15 amino acids. The germline CDR1 and CDR2 sequences are SGDLS and YYNGEE. Here the CDR3 DNA reads TGTGCCAGCAGCGGACAGGACGCTGGGGCCAACGTCCTGACTTTC. Its translation is CASSGQDAGANVLTF.

V is TRBV30 and J is TRBJ2-1, with 13 bases lining up with TRBD2. Germline values: CDR1 GTSNPN, CDR2 SVGIG (reference sequence). V dropped 5 bases and J dropped 9; count of bases not matched to a gene: 10. CDR3 length equals 15 residues. CDR3 in DNA: TGTGCCTGGGTCCCGGGACTAGCGGGATATGGTGAGCAGTTCTTC. It codes for CAWVPGLAGYGEQFF.

The rearrangement uses TRBV4-1 and TRBJ1-2; D gene ambiguous. The CDR3 runs 16 residues. Germline values: CDR1 MGHRA, CDR2 YSYEKL. Trimming removed 3 bases from V and 5 bases from J, with 19 bases in between. CDR3 nucleotides: TGCGCCAGCAGCCAGATCCACCGGACGGACCTTTATGGCTACACCTTC. Translation gives CASSQIHRTDLYGYTF.